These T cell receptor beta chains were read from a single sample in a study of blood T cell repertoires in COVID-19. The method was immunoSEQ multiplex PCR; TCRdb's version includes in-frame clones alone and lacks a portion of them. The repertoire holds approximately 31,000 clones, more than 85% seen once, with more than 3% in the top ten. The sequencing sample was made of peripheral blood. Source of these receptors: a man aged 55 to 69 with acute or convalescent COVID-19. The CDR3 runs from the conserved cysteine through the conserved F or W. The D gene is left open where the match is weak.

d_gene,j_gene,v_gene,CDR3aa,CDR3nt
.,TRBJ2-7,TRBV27,CASSPRRLYEQYF,TGTGCCAGCAGTCCACGCCGACTCTACGAGCAGTACTTC
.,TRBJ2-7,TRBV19,CASSGSSASYEQYF,TGTGCCAGTAGTGGGTCTAGCGCGTCCTACGAGCAGTACTTC
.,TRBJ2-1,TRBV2,CASTDYSERYNEQFF,TGTGCCAGCACGGACTATTCCGAGCGCTACAATGAGCAGTTCTTC
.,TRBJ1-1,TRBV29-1,CSVVVSLNTEAFF,TGCAGCGTTGTGGTCAGTTTGAACACTGAAGCTTTCTTT
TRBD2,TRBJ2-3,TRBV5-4,CASSSGGRYTQYF,TGTGCCAGCAGCTCTGGCGGGAGATATACGCAGTATTTT
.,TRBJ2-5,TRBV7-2,CASSPSPGPETQYF,TGTGCCAGCAGCCCGTCCCCAGGCCCGGAGACCCAGTACTTC
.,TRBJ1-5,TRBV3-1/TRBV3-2,CASSQGGNQPQHF,TGTGCCAGCAGCCAAGGAGGGAACCAGCCCCAGCATTTT
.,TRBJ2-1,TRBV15,CATSRGPGANEQFF,TGTGCCACCAGCAGAGGACCAGGGGCAAATGAGCAGTTCTTC
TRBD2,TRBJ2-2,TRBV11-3,CASSGLAGPGELFF,TGTGCCAGCTCGGGACTAGCGGGACCCGGGGAGCTGTTTTTT
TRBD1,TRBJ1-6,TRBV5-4,CASSLEGWDRGYPLHF,TGTGCCAGCAGCTTGGAAGGTTGGGACAGGGGCTACCCCCTCCACTTT